This T cell receptor beta chain was retrieved from a study of blood T cell repertoires in COVID-19. Study at large: Some COVID-19 samples were acute and others convalescent; all came from the United States, Italy and Spain. PBMCs, B-cell-depleted T cells, or T cells were the source of the cDNA or gDNA that made up the material.

Per the authors' pipeline: Researchers report that nucleated cell counts were estimated from reference gene primer amplification. Some clones are missing from TCRdb's copy, which holds only in-frame ones; the method was immunoSEQ multiplex PCR. V, J and clone size were drawn from that table, and D and trimming were deduced from the DNA. The sample holds about 25,000 clones, 85% to 90% seen once. Germline CDR1 is MDHEN and CDR2 is SYDVKM. This CDR3 comprises 14 residues. J was trimmed by 8 bases and V by 4 bases; bases with no gene match: 8. The chain uses TRBV28 and TRBJ1-2; 9 bases map to TRBD1. The sequenced sample consisted of peripheral blood. The sequence derives from a man in his 70s with acute or convalescent COVID-19. CDR3 region: CASSSQQGARGYTF. CDR3 coding DNA: TGTGCCAGCAGTTCACAACAGGGGGCCAGGGGCTACACCTTC.